These T cell receptor beta chains were read from a single sample in a study of T cell repertoires in cytomegalovirus infection. No antigens are known for them. Via MiXCR, TCRdb re-called the reads, giving one row per CDR3 protein. The sample carries approximately 500,000 distinct CDR3 sequences, roughly a third recorded once. The specimen was cultured PBMCs, collected from culture after CMV antigen stimulation. Receptors originate from a human donor in good health (CMV status not recorded). Some clones in this sample may be carry-over from other donors' samples. Both conserved end residues are part of each CDR3. D genes are given only for firm matches. Clone size, where shown, is once, few, many, or a class for clones that have expanded.

abundance: many
d_gene: TRBD1
j_gene: TRBJ2-5
v_gene: TRBV7-2
CDR3aa: CASSRDRGRETQYF
CDR3nt: TGTGCCAGCAGCCGGGACAGGGGGAGAGAGACCCAGTACTTC

abundance: many
d_gene: -
j_gene: TRBJ2-1
v_gene: TRBV7-2
CDR3aa: CASSFRVLYNEQFF
CDR3nt: TGTGCCAGCAGCTTTAGGGTATTGTACAATGAGCAGTTCTTC

abundance: -
d_gene: -
j_gene: TRBJ2-7
v_gene: TRBV20-1
CDR3aa: CSARGEDFATYEQYF
CDR3nt: TGCAGTGCTAGAGGGGAAGACTTCGCAACCTACGAGCAGTACTTC

abundance: -
d_gene: TRBD2
j_gene: TRBJ2-5
v_gene: TRBV20-1
CDR3aa: CSARVGLAEETQYF
CDR3nt: TGCAGTGCTAGAGTCGGACTAGCGGAAGAGACCCAGTACTTC

abundance: -
d_gene: -
j_gene: TRBJ2-3
v_gene: TRBV7-2
CDR3aa: CASSLEGSSQYF
CDR3nt: TGTGCCAGCAGCTTAGAGGGCTCCTCGCAGTATTTT

abundance: -
d_gene: TRBD1
j_gene: TRBJ1-1
v_gene: TRBV2
CDR3aa: CASRDRVMNTEAFF
CDR3nt: TGTGCCAGCCGGGACAGGGTTATGAACACTGAAGCTTTCTTT

abundance: -
d_gene: -
j_gene: TRBJ2-2
v_gene: TRBV6-6
CDR3aa: CASRWDTPNTGELFF
CDR3nt: TGTGCCAGCAGGTGGGACACACCGAACACCGGGGAGCTGTTTTTT

abundance: few
d_gene: -
j_gene: TRBJ2-7
v_gene: TRBV7-2
CDR3aa: CASSPPFREQYF
CDR3nt: TGTGCCAGCAGCCCCCCCTTTCGAGAGCAGTACTTC

abundance: few
d_gene: -
j_gene: TRBJ2-7
v_gene: TRBV4-1
CDR3aa: CASSHVLAVEQYF
CDR3nt: TGCGCCAGCAGCCATGTACTAGCAGTAGAGCAGTACTTC

abundance: few
d_gene: -
j_gene: TRBJ2-5
v_gene: TRBV7-3
CDR3aa: CASSPPEETQYF
CDR3nt: TGTGCCAGCAGCCCACCAGAAGAGACCCAGTACTTC

abundance: -
d_gene: TRBD1
j_gene: TRBJ1-1
v_gene: TRBV11-2
CDR3aa: CASSVPGQGFPEAFF
CDR3nt: TGTGCCAGCAGCGTACCGGGACAGGGTTTTCCTGAAGCTTTCTTT

abundance: -
d_gene: TRBD1
j_gene: TRBJ1-1
v_gene: TRBV19
CDR3aa: CASSSPLQGRNTEAFF
CDR3nt: TGTGCCAGTAGTTCTCCCCTACAGGGGAGGAACACTGAAGCTTTCTTT

abundance: few
d_gene: -
j_gene: TRBJ2-1
v_gene: TRBV12-3/TRBV12-4
CDR3aa: CASSLRLVNEQFF
CDR3nt: TGTGCCAGCAGTTTGAGGCTAGTCAATGAGCAGTTCTTC

abundance: many
d_gene: -
j_gene: TRBJ1-4
v_gene: TRBV7-2
CDR3aa: CASSSWTEREKLFF
CDR3nt: TGTGCCAGCAGCTCCTGGACAGAAAGGGAAAAACTGTTTTTT

abundance: -
d_gene: TRBD1
j_gene: TRBJ1-4
v_gene: TRBV19
CDR3aa: CASAVGRGRRIEKLFF
CDR3nt: TGTGCCAGTGCCGTCGGTAGGGGGCGGAGGATCGAAAAACTGTTTTTT

abundance: -
d_gene: TRBD2
j_gene: TRBJ2-3
v_gene: TRBV20-1
CDR3aa: CSAGLAGGPDTQYF
CDR3nt: TGCAGTGCTGGACTAGCGGGAGGTCCAGATACGCAGTATTTT

abundance: many
d_gene: -
j_gene: TRBJ1-1
v_gene: TRBV7-2
CDR3aa: CASSLTGSGGTEAFF
CDR3nt: TGTGCCAGCAGCTTAACGGGGTCGGGAGGCACTGAAGCTTTCTTT

abundance: -
d_gene: -
j_gene: TRBJ1-5
v_gene: TRBV12-3/TRBV12-4
CDR3aa: CASSVGTDLGSNQPQHF
CDR3nt: TGTGCCAGCAGTGTGGGGACTGATCTCGGTAGCAATCAGCCCCAGCATTTT

abundance: -
d_gene: -
j_gene: TRBJ2-4
v_gene: TRBV4-2
CDR3aa: CASSQTGIAVDIQYF
CDR3nt: TGTGCCAGCAGCCAAACAGGGATAGCAGTGGACATTCAGTACTTC

abundance: few
d_gene: TRBD2
j_gene: TRBJ2-7
v_gene: TRBV6-5
CDR3aa: CASSTSGSTNEQYF
CDR3nt: TGTGCCAGCAGTACTAGCGGGAGTACCAACGAGCAGTACTTC

abundance: few
d_gene: -
j_gene: TRBJ2-2
v_gene: TRBV6-5
CDR3aa: CASSYFSGNTGELFF
CDR3nt: TGTGCCAGCAGTTACTTTTCAGGGAACACCGGGGAGCTGTTTTTT

abundance: -
d_gene: -
j_gene: TRBJ2-5
v_gene: TRBV5-1
CDR3aa: CASSLWAWAERQETQYF
CDR3nt: TGCGCCAGCAGCTTGTGGGCTTGGGCAGAGAGACAAGAGACCCAGTACTTC

abundance: -
d_gene: TRBD1
j_gene: TRBJ2-7
v_gene: TRBV7-6
CDR3aa: CASSPSTGVREQYF
CDR3nt: TGTGCCAGCAGCCCGTCAACAGGGGTACGCGAGCAGTACTTC

abundance: -
d_gene: -
j_gene: TRBJ1-4
v_gene: TRBV7-8
CDR3aa: CASSYVIRGKLFF
CDR3nt: TGTGCCAGCAGCTACGTTATACGGGGAAAACTGTTTTTT

abundance: few
d_gene: -
j_gene: TRBJ2-1
v_gene: TRBV10-3
CDR3aa: CAIRAAGSSYNEQFF
CDR3nt: TGTGCCATCAGGGCTGCGGGGAGCTCGTACAATGAGCAGTTCTTC

abundance: -
d_gene: -
j_gene: TRBJ1-1
v_gene: TRBV25-1
CDR3aa: CASKSEVMNTEAFF
CDR3nt: TGTGCCAGCAAGTCCGAGGTCATGAACACTGAAGCTTTCTTT

abundance: -
d_gene: TRBD2
j_gene: TRBJ2-1
v_gene: TRBV19
CDR3aa: CASSGSSGGVGREQFF
CDR3nt: TGTGCCAGTAGTGGGTCTAGCGGTGGGGTTGGGAGGGAGCAGTTCTTC

abundance: -
d_gene: TRBD2
j_gene: TRBJ2-4
v_gene: TRBV28
CDR3aa: CASSSGSMSKNIQYF
CDR3nt: TGTGCCAGCAGTAGCGGGAGTATGTCCAAAAACATTCAGTACTTC

abundance: -
d_gene: TRBD2
j_gene: TRBJ2-1
v_gene: TRBV12-3/TRBV12-4
CDR3aa: CASSMTSGYNEQFF
CDR3nt: TGTGCCAGCAGCATGACTAGCGGCTACAATGAGCAGTTCTTC

abundance: -
d_gene: -
j_gene: TRBJ1-4
v_gene: TRBV5-1
CDR3aa: CASSLGRWNEKLFF
CDR3nt: TGCGCCAGCAGCTTGGGACGGTGGAATGAAAAACTGTTTTTT

abundance: -
d_gene: -
j_gene: TRBJ1-2
v_gene: TRBV11-2
CDR3aa: CASSRGGGWGYTF
CDR3nt: TGTGCCAGCAGTCGAGGTGGGGGCTGGGGCTACACCTTC

abundance: -
d_gene: -
j_gene: TRBJ2-1
v_gene: TRBV12-3/TRBV12-4
CDR3aa: CASIPEGAQDEQFF
CDR3nt: TGTGCCAGCATCCCGGAGGGTGCCCAGGATGAGCAGTTCTTC

abundance: few
d_gene: -
j_gene: TRBJ1-6
v_gene: TRBV6-2/TRBV6-3
CDR3aa: CASSYSARAGSPLHF
CDR3nt: TGTGCCAGCAGTTACTCGGCCAGGGCTGGGTCACCCCTCCACTTT

abundance: -
d_gene: TRBD1
j_gene: TRBJ1-1
v_gene: TRBV24-1
CDR3aa: CATRETGRNTEAFF
CDR3nt: TGTGCCACCAGGGAGACAGGGAGGAACACTGAAGCTTTCTTT

abundance: -
d_gene: TRBD2
j_gene: TRBJ2-2
v_gene: TRBV6-1
CDR3aa: CASSGTSSGSAELFF
CDR3nt: TGTGCCAGCAGTGGCACCTCTAGCGGCTCAGCGGAGCTGTTTTTT

abundance: few
d_gene: -
j_gene: TRBJ2-4
v_gene: TRBV7-2
CDR3aa: CASSLRWQENIQYF
CDR3nt: TGTGCCAGCAGCTTACGGTGGCAGGAAAACATTCAGTACTTC

abundance: many
d_gene: -
j_gene: TRBJ1-1
v_gene: TRBV10-3
CDR3aa: CAITNRKAEAFF
CDR3nt: TGTGCCATCACCAACCGAAAGGCTGAAGCTTTCTTT

abundance: -
d_gene: -
j_gene: TRBJ1-1
v_gene: TRBV6-1
CDR3aa: CASSEVWAGHTEAFF
CDR3nt: TGTGCCAGCAGTGAGGTCTGGGCAGGGCACACTGAAGCTTTCTTT

abundance: few
d_gene: -
j_gene: TRBJ1-5
v_gene: TRBV7-2
CDR3aa: CASSPRRGDQPQHF
CDR3nt: TGTGCCAGCAGCCCCCGAAGGGGGGACCAGCCCCAGCATTTT

abundance: -
d_gene: TRBD2
j_gene: TRBJ2-3
v_gene: TRBV11-2
CDR3aa: CASSLVGLAASTDTQYF
CDR3nt: TGTGCCAGCAGCTTAGTGGGACTAGCGGCTAGCACAGATACGCAGTATTTT

abundance: -
d_gene: TRBD1
j_gene: TRBJ2-5
v_gene: TRBV2
CDR3aa: CASNGQGQETQYF
CDR3nt: TGTGCCAGCAACGGACAGGGGCAAGAGACCCAGTACTTC

abundance: -
d_gene: -
j_gene: TRBJ2-7
v_gene: TRBV6-2/TRBV6-3
CDR3aa: CASGGLPTSYEQYF
CDR3nt: TGTGCCAGCGGGGGACTCCCAACCTCCTACGAGCAGTACTTC

abundance: -
d_gene: TRBD1
j_gene: TRBJ2-5
v_gene: TRBV5-4
CDR3aa: CASGKGQGGETQYF
CDR3nt: TGTGCCAGCGGCAAAGGACAGGGCGGGGAGACCCAGTACTTC

abundance: -
d_gene: -
j_gene: TRBJ2-3
v_gene: TRBV7-2
CDR3aa: CASSLGQRTTSSTDTQYF
CDR3nt: TGTGCCAGCAGCTTAGGCCAGCGGACGACTTCTAGCACAGATACGCAGTATTTT

abundance: -
d_gene: TRBD1
j_gene: TRBJ1-1
v_gene: TRBV6-8
CDR3aa: CATFTGGRGNAAFF
CDR3nt: TGTGCCACGTTTACAGGGGGTAGAGGTAACGCTGCTTTCTTT

abundance: few
d_gene: TRBD2
j_gene: TRBJ2-3
v_gene: TRBV7-3
CDR3aa: CASSLGGLAGVAQYF
CDR3nt: TGTGCCAGCAGCTTAGGGGGACTAGCGGGAGTGGCGCAGTATTTT